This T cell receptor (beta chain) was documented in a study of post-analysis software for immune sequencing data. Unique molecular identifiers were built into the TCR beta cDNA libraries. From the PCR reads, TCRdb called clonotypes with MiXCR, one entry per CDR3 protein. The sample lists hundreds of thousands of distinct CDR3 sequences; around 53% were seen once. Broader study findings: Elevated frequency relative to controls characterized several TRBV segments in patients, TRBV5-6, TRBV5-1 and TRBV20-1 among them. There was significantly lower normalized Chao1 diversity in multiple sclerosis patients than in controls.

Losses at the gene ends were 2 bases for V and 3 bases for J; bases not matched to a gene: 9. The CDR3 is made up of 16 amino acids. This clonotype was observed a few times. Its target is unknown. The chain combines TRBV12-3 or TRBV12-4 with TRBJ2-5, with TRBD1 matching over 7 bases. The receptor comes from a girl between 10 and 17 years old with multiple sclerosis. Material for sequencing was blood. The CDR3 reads CASSLIKGAYEETQYF. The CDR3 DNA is TGTGCCAGCAGTTTAATCAAGGGGGCCTATGAAGAGACCCAGTACTTC.